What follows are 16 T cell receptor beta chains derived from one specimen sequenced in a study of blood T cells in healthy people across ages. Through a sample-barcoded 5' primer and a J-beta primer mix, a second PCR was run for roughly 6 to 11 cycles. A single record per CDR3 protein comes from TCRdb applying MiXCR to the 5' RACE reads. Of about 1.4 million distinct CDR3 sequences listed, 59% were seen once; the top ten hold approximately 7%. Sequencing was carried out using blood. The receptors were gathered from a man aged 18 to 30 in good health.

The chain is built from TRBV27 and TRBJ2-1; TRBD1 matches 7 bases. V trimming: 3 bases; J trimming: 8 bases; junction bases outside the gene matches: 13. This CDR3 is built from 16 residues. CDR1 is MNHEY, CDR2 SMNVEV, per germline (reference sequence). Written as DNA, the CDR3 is TGTGCCAGCAGTTTGTCAGACAGGGTGGACCTGTATGAGCAGTTCTTC. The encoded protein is CASSLSDRVDLYEQFF.

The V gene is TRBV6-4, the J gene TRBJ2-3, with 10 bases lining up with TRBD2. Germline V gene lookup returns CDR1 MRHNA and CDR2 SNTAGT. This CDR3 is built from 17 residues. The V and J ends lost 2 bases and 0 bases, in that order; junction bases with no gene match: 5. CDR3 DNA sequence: TGTGCCAGCAGTGACACGGCTAGCGGGGGTAGCACAGATACGCAGTATTTT. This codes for CASSDTASGGSTDTQYF.

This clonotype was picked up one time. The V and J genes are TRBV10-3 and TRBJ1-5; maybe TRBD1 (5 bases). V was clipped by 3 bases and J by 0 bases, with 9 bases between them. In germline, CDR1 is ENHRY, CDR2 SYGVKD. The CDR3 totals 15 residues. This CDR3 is CAISEGAASNQPQHF. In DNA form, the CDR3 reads TGTGCCATCAGTGAAGGGGCAGCTAGCAATCAGCCCCAGCATTTT.

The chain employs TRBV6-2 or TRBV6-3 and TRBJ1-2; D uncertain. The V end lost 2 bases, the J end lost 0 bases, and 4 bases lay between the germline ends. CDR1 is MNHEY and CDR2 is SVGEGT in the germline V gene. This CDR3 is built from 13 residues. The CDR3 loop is CASSYDTNYGYTF. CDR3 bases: TGTGCCAGCAGTTACGATACTAACTATGGCTACACCTTC.

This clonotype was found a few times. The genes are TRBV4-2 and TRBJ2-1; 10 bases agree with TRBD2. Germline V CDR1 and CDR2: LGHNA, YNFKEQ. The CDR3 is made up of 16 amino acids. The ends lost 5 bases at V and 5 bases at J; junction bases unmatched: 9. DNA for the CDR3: TGTGCCAGCAGCTGGGCGGCTAGCGGGAGTCACAATGAGCAGTTCTTC. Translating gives CASSWAASGSHNEQFF.

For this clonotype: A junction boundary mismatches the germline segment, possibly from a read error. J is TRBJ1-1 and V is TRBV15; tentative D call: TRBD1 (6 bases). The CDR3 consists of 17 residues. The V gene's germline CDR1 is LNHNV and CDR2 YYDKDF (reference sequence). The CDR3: CATSRPRRGRGYTEAFF. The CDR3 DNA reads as TGCGCCACCAGCAGACCTAGACGGGGCAGGGGTTACACTGAAGCTTTCTTT.

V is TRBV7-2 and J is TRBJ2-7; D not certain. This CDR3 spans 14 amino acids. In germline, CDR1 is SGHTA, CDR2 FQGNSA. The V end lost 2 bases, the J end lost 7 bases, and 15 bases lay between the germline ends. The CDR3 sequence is CASSLSPGNNEQYF. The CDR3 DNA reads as TGTGCCAGCAGCTTATCTCCAGGCAACAATGAGCAGTACTTC.

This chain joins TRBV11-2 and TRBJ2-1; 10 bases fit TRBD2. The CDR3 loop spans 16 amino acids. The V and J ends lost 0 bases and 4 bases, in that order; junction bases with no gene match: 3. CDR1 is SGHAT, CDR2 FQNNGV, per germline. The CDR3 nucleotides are TGTGCCAGCAGCTTAGAGCGAGCGGGAGGGTACAATGAGCAGTTCTTC. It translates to CASSLERAGGYNEQFF.

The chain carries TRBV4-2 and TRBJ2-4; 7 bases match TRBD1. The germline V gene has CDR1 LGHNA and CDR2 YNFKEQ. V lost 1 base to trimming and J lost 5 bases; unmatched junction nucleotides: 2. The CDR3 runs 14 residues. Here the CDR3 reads CASSQAGTENIQYF. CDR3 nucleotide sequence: TGTGCCAGCAGCCAAGCCGGGACAGAAAACATTCAGTACTTC.

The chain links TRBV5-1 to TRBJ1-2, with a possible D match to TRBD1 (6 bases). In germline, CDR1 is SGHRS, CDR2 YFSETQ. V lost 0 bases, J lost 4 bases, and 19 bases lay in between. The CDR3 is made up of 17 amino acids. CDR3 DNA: TGCGCCAGCAGCTTGGAGGGTGGACAGCGCCAGGGCTATGGCTACACCTTC. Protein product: CASSLEGGQRQGYGYTF.

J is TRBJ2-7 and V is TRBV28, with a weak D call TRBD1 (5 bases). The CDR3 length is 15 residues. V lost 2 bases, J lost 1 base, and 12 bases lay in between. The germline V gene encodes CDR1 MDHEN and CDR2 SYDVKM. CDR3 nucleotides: TGTGCCAGCAGTTTAAAGGGGTCTAGGTCCTACGAGCAGTACTTC. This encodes CASSLKGSRSYEQYF. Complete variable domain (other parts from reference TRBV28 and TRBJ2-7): DVKVTQSSRYLVKRTGEKVFLECVQDMDHENMFWYRQDPGLGLRLIYFSYDVKMKEKGDIPEGYSVSREKKERFSLILESASTNQTSMYLCASSLKGSRSYEQYFGPGTRLTVT.

For the CDR3, the DNA is TGTGCCAGCACCCCTATGAATAGCGGGAATGAGCAGTTCTTC. This sequence encodes CASTPMNSGNEQFF. This chain uses TRBV6-5 with TRBJ2-1, with TRBD2 matching 7 bases. Germline CDR1 reads MNHEY; CDR2 reads SVGAGI. The J segment lost 7 bases and the V segment lost 7 bases, leaving 10 bases of the junction unmatched. The CDR3 is made up of 14 amino acids.

The CDR3 nucleotides are TGTGCCAGCAGCTTCGGACTAGCGGGAGTGCCCCAGTACTTC. Translating it yields CASSFGLAGVPQYF. The chain joins TRBV11-2 to TRBJ2-5; 13 bases align to TRBD2. Looked up from germline, CDR1 is SGHAT and CDR2 is FQNNGV. The CDR3 has 14 residues. J lost 9 bases, V lost 3 bases, and 4 bases had no gene match.

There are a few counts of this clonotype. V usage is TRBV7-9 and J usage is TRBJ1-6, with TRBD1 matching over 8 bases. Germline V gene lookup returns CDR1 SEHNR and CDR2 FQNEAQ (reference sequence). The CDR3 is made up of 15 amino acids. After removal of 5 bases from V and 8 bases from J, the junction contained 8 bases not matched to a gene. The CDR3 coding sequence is TGTGCCAGCAGCCCTTCCCTGGACAGGGATTCACCCCTCCACTTT. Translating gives CASSPSLDRDSPLHF. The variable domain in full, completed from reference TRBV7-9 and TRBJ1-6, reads DTGVSQNPRHKITKRGQNVTFRCDPISEHNRLYWYRQTLGQGPEFLTYFQNEAQLEKSRLLSDRFSAERPKGSFSTLEIQRTEQGDSAMYLCASSPSLDRDSPLHFGNGTRLTVT.

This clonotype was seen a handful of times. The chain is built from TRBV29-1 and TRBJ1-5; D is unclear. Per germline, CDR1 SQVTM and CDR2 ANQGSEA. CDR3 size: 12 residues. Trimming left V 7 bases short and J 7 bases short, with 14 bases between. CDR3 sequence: CSAGMGGQPQHF. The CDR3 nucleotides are TGCAGCGCCGGGATGGGCGGGCAGCCCCAGCATTTT.

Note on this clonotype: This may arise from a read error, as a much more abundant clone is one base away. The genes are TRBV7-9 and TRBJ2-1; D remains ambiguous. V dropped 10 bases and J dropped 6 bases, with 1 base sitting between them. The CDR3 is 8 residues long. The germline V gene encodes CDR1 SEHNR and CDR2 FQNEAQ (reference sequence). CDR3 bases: TGTGCCACCAATGAGCAGTTCTTC. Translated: CATNEQFF.